What follows are 13 T cell receptor beta chains derived from one specimen sequenced in a study of quantifying T cell responses using KT2 cells. As for the study in general: RNA was reverse transcribed with TCR alpha and beta constant-region primers.

The cDNA 3' end received a ligated oligonucleotide with a UMI. An equimolar mix of RC1.1 and RC1.2 primed the beta chain across TRBC1 and TRBC2. Using its own MiXCR run on the UMI-ligation and nested PCR reads, TCRdb lists one record per CDR3 protein. Counted here are some 43,000 distinct CDR3 sequences, over 15% occurring once; the ten biggest clones make up around two fifths. The source material was PBMCs spiked with cells of the T cell clone KT2. The origin of the receptors is a human donor.

This clonotype was seen repeatedly, ten times or more. The chain couples TRBV18 to TRBJ1-1; D gene unclear. Looked up from germline, CDR1 is KGHSH and CDR2 is LQKENI. The CDR3 is 14 residues long. V lost 3 bases and J lost 0, with 8 bases in between. CDR3 loop: CASSPLSMNTEAFF. Written as DNA, the CDR3 is TGTGCCAGCTCACCGCTTTCGATGAACACTGAAGCTTTCTTT.

The chain recombines TRBV12-3 or TRBV12-4 with TRBJ1-5; 9 positions agree with TRBD1. Trimming took 5 bases from V and 6 from J; bases not matched to a gene: 8. This CDR3 has 15 residues. In DNA, the CDR3 is TGTGCCAGCAGTCTAAGACAGGGGGTGACTCAGCCCCAGCATTTT. Amino acid sequence: CASSLRQGVTQPQHF.

This clonotype was observed a few times. The rearrangement uses TRBV15 and TRBJ2-1; 8 bases fit TRBD2. V lost 6 bases, J lost 2 bases, and 6 bases stayed unmatched. Germline lookup yields CDR1 LNHNV and CDR2 YYDKDF (reference sequence). The CDR3 totals 15 residues. CDR3 sequence reads: CATRAGTSAYNEQFF. The CDR3 DNA sequence: TGTGCCACCAGAGCCGGGACTAGTGCCTACAATGAGCAGTTCTTC.

In its sample, this clonotype was seen a few times. The V gene is TRBV10-1, the J gene TRBJ2-1, with D unresolved. The CDR3 totals 13 residues. Looked up from germline, CDR1 is WNHNN and CDR2 is SYGVQD (reference sequence). The V gene lost 4 bases and the J gene lost 0 bases, with 4 bases spanning the gap. The CDR3, as DNA: TGCGCCAGCAGTGGGGGCTCCTACAATGAGCAGTTCTTC. As protein: CASSGGSYNEQFF.

This clonotype was counted only a few times. The chain employs TRBV7-9 and TRBJ2-1; D gene unclear. V was pared by 2 bases and J by 7 bases, with 9 bases between. Germline CDR1 is SEHNR and CDR2 is FQNEAQ (reference sequence). The CDR3 covers 13 residues. CDR3 DNA sequence: TGTGCCAGCAGCTTAATACTGGAAAATGAGCAGTTCTTC. Translation gives CASSLILENEQFF.

V and J are TRBV27 and TRBJ2-3, with TRBD2 matching 7 bases. CDR3 length: 15 amino acids. Unmatched junction bases numbered 9, after V lost 8 bases and J lost 1 base. Per germline, CDR1 MNHEY and CDR2 SMNVEV (reference sequence). CDR3 in amino acids: CASGLGVGGTDTQYF. The CDR3 DNA follows: TGTGCCAGCGGACTAGGAGTCGGCGGCACAGATACGCAGTATTTT.

Remarks on this clonotype: This may come from a read error, since a much larger clone is one base off. V and J are TRBV30 and TRBJ2-1, with 8 bases fitting TRBD1. The CDR3 consists of 15 residues. The germline V gene encodes CDR1 GTSNPN and CDR2 SVGIG (reference sequence). This CDR3 is CVWSVRTGGYNEQFF. As DNA, the CDR3 is TGTGTCTGGAGTGTAAGAACAGGGGGGTACAATGAGCAGTTCTTC.

In its sample, this clonotype was seen a few times. The chain uses TRBV29-1 and TRBJ2-3, with 7 bases matching TRBD1. The CDR3 contains 16 residues. The germline CDR1 and CDR2 sequences are SQVTM and ANQGSEA. The J segment lost 1 base and the V segment lost 4 bases, leaving 11 bases of the junction unmatched. CDR3 DNA sequence: TGCAGCGTTGCTGTAGGGGCAGGGGGAGGCACAGATACGCAGTATTTT. Its protein is CSVAVGAGGGTDTQYF.

The J gene is TRBJ2-5, the V gene TRBV12-3 or TRBV12-4, with a possible D match to TRBD2 (5 bases). Trimming left V 7 bases short and J 2 bases short, with 20 bases between. This CDR3 contains 16 residues. This CDR3 is CASTQGGGRSQETQYF. CDR3 coding DNA: TGTGCCAGCACCCAAGGAGGAGGTAGATCTCAAGAGACCCAGTACTTC.

The chain links TRBV9 to TRBJ1-1; 7 nucleotides align to TRBD1. Germline CDR1 and CDR2: SGDLS and YYNGEE. V shed 4 bases and J 11 bases; nucleotides not matched to a gene: 11. CDR3 length: 13 amino acids. CDR3 sequence reads: CASSPPGGSEAFF. The CDR3 coding sequence is TGTGCCAGCAGCCCACCAGGGGGGAGTGAGGCTTTCTTT.

This clonotype was recorded many times. The chain combines TRBV7-2 with TRBJ2-3, with D possibly matching TRBD1 (5 bases). This CDR3 is built from 14 residues. From germline, CDR1 is SGHTA and CDR2 FQGNSA. V lost 6 bases and J lost 2, with 12 bases in between. CDR3 residues: CASRGPFTTDTQYF. For the CDR3, the DNA is TGTGCCAGCAGGGGGCCCTTCACCACAGATACGCAGTATTTT.

The J gene is TRBJ2-2, the V gene TRBV6-5; 7 nucleotides line up with TRBD2. Germline assignment: CDR1 MNHEY and CDR2 SVGAGI. Unmatched junction bases numbered 2, after V lost 8 bases and J lost 5 bases. The CDR3 extends over 12 amino acids. CDR3 amino acids: CASSGLTGELFF. In DNA form, the CDR3 reads TGTGCCAGCTCGGGACTAACCGGGGAGCTGTTTTTT.

This clonotype was seen more than once but under ten times. The gene calls are TRBV12-3 or TRBV12-4 and TRBJ1-1, with TRBD1 identical over 11 bases. J gave up 3 bases and V 3 bases, and 3 bases lay outside the gene matches. The CDR3 totals 15 residues. CDR3 loop: CASSLDRGLDTEAFF. Here the CDR3 DNA reads TGTGCCAGCAGTTTGGACAGGGGGCTCGACACTGAAGCTTTCTTT.